The 11 T cell receptor beta chains below all came from one sample that was sequenced in a study of T-cell memory formation after mild COVID-19. Each CDR3 protein gets one entry after TCRdb re-called the 5' RACE reads with MiXCR. This table holds 150,000 to 200,000 distinct CDR3 sequences, roughly 11% found once. Sequencing was done on a sample of PBMCs or a T cell subset sorted from them (not recorded which). The receptors shown here come from a man aged 18 to 29 who had mild COVID-19 (a few samples of this study predate the infection). Cell type and time point are not known.

J is TRBJ1-2 and V is TRBV7-3; tentatively, D is TRBD1 (6 bases). The V end was cut by 5 bases, the J end by 2 bases, with 12 bases between. CDR1 and CDR2 (germline): SGHTA, FQGTGA. CDR3 size: 14 residues. CDR3 sequence reads: CASSRDRSNYGYTF. Here the CDR3 DNA reads TGTGCCAGCAGCAGAGACAGGTCGAACTATGGCTACACCTTC. The full variable domain, with the rest looked up from reference TRBV7-3 and TRBJ1-2, is GAGVSQTPSNKVTEKGKYVELRCDPISGHTALYWYRQSLGQGPEFLIYFQGTGAADDSGLPNDRFFAVRPEGSVSTLKIQRTERGDSAVYLCASSRDRSNYGYTFGSGTRLTVV.

The gene calls are TRBV18 and TRBJ1-1; D unresolved. CDR1 KGHSH and CDR2 LQKENI come from the germline V gene. This CDR3 region has 15 residues. V gave up 1 base and J gave up 4 bases, with 13 bases separating them. In nucleotides, the CDR3 is TGTGCCAGCTCACCACTGGAAGGGCCGAGCACTGAAGCTTTCTTT. The encoded protein is CASSPLEGPSTEAFF.

In its sample, this clonotype was seen a few times. The chain is built from TRBV5-1 and TRBJ1-2; D unclear. This CDR3 has 14 amino acids. V lost 4 bases and J lost 3, with 13 bases in between. Germline-derived CDR1 and CDR2 are SGHRS and YFSETQ. CDR3: CASSLFSNDYGYTF. CDR3 nucleotides: TGCGCCAGCAGCCTATTCTCCAACGACTATGGCTACACCTTC.

This clonotype was observed a handful of times. CDR3 in DNA: TGCAGCGTTGCTCGTGGAATACCAGATACGCAGTATTTT. It codes for CSVARGIPDTQYF. V usage is TRBV29-1 and J usage is TRBJ2-3; D unresolved. The CDR3 sequence is 13 residues long. V lost 4 bases and J 4 bases, leaving 12 bases between the germline ends. Germline lookup yields CDR1 SQVTM and CDR2 ANQGSEA.

This clonotype was seen only a few times. This rearrangement joins TRBV3-1 to TRBJ1-5; D is possibly TRBD1 (5 bases). The CDR3 is made up of 17 amino acids. The germline gives CDR1 LGHDT, CDR2 YNNKEL (reference sequence). Trimming removed 4 bases at V and 0 bases at J, with 16 bases between. In DNA form, the CDR3 reads TGTGCCAGCAGCCGGGGGACCGACACATATAGCAATCAGCCCCAGCATTTT. This encodes CASSRGTDTYSNQPQHF.

Only a few counts were recorded for this clonotype. The CDR3 DNA is TGTGCCAGCACCCCCACGGGACAGGGTTTGGAGACCCAGTACTTC. This gives the protein CASTPTGQGLETQYF. The genes are TRBV6-2 or TRBV6-3 and TRBJ2-5; TRBD1 matches at 9 bases. V was pared by 7 bases and J by 5 bases, with 11 bases of the junction left unmatched. Per the germline V gene, CDR1 is MNHEY and CDR2 is SVGEGT. CDR3 length: 15 amino acids.

This clonotype was counted ten times or more. The chain joins TRBV13 to TRBJ1-1; D perhaps matches TRBD1 (5 bases). Germline V lookup: CDR1 PRHDT, CDR2 FYEKMQ (reference sequence). The CDR3 sequence is 11 residues long. Trimming took 5 bases from V and 7 from J, leaving 8 bases between them. CDR3 amino acids: CASSHRFEAFF. The CDR3 DNA is TGTGCCAGCAGCCACAGGTTTGAAGCTTTCTTT.

This clonotype turned up a few times. This chain connects TRBV7-8 to TRBJ1-6; no reliable D call. CDR3 size: 13 residues. Germline values: CDR1 SGHVS, CDR2 FQNEAQ. The V end lost 6 bases, the J end lost 7 bases, and 10 bases lay between the germline ends. CDR3 nucleotides: TGTGCCAGCAGACAACAGCCGAATTCACCCCTCCACTTT. Encoded protein: CASRQQPNSPLHF.

This clonotype has only a few counts. V usage is TRBV12-3 or TRBV12-4 and J usage is TRBJ2-1; 14 bases fit TRBD2. After removal of 5 bases from V and 7 bases from J, the junction contained 7 bases not matched to a gene. This CDR3 has 16 amino acids. CDR3 nucleotide sequence: TGTGCCAGCAGTGGGCAGACTAGCGGGGGGGGTAATGAGCAGTTCTTC. Amino acids: CASSGQTSGGGNEQFF.

This clonotype was detected ten times or more. This sequence joins TRBV11-2 and TRBJ2-1, with 7 nucleotides matching TRBD2. Germline loops: CDR1 SGHAT, CDR2 FQNNGV. The CDR3 covers 14 residues. J was trimmed by 4 bases and V by 3 bases; bases with no gene match: 3. The CDR3: CASSLSGVYNEQFF. The CDR3 DNA reads TGTGCCAGCAGCTTGAGCGGGGTTTACAATGAGCAGTTCTTC.

The chain employs TRBV6-2 or TRBV6-3 and TRBJ2-1; 8 positions agree with TRBD1. This CDR3 is built from 14 residues. CDR1 MNHEY and CDR2 SVGEGT come from the germline V gene. The CDR3 DNA reads as TGTATCAGCAGCTTCGGACAGGGAGGAAATGAGCAGTTCTTC. Translating gives CISSFGQGGNEQFF.